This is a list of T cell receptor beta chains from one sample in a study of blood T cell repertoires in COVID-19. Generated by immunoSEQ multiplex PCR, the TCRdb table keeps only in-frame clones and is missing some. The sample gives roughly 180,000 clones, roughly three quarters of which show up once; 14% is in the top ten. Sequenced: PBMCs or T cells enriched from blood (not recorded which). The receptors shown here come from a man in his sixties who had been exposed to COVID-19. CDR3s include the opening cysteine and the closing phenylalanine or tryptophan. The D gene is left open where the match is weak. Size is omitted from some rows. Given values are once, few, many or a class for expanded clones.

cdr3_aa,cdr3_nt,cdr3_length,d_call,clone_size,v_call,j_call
CATSAGQGSSPLHF,TGTGCCACCAGTGCGGGACAGGGTTCTTCACCCCTCCACTTT,14,TRBD1,many,TRBV24-1,TRBJ1-6
CASSVIPGGTTGELFF,TGCGCCAGCAGCGTTATCCCGGGAGGTACCACCGGGGAGCTGTTTTTT,16,TRBD2,-,TRBV5-1,TRBJ2-2
CALLNTEAFF,TGTGCCCTACTGAACACTGAAGCTTTCTTT,10,-,once,TRBV6-4,TRBJ1-1
CASSRLAGGDTQYF,TGCGCCAGCAGCCGACTAGCGGGAGGGGATACGCAGTATTTT,14,TRBD2,once,TRBV5-1,TRBJ2-3
CATSDLMAGNATIDGYTF,TGTGCCACCAGTGATTTGATGGCAGGGAACGCAACTATTGATGGCTACACCTTC,18,-,-,TRBV24-1,TRBJ1-2
CASSLGDSISGANVLTF,TGCGCCAGCAGCTTGGGGGACAGTATCTCTGGGGCCAACGTCCTGACTTTC,17,TRBD1,-,TRBV5-1,TRBJ2-6
CASRDREGQPQHF,TGTGCCAGCAGGGACAGGGAAGGGCAGCCCCAGCATTTT,13,TRBD1,-,TRBV6-5,TRBJ1-5
CASSIDRWASGRPDTQYF,TGTGCCAGTAGTATAGATAGGTGGGCTAGCGGGAGACCAGATACGCAGTATTTT,18,TRBD2,-,TRBV19,TRBJ2-3
CASSPGWGFGKNQPQHF,TGTGCCAGCAGTCCGGGGTGGGGTTTCGGCAAGAATCAGCCCCAGCATTTT,17,-,-,TRBV27,TRBJ1-5
CASPSPAVEETQYF,TGTGCCAGCCCCTCTCCGGCGGTCGAAGAGACCCAGTACTTC,14,-,-,TRBV27,TRBJ2-5
CASSYASGPYNEQFF,TGTGCCAGCAGTTATGCTAGCGGGCCCTACAATGAGCAGTTCTTC,15,TRBD2,-,TRBV6-5,TRBJ2-1
CASSPTTGVPNTDTQYF,TGTGCCAGCAGCCCTACAACGGGAGTCCCCAACACAGATACGCAGTATTTT,17,-,-,TRBV7-2,TRBJ2-3
CAWRGGQGQETQYF,TGTGCCTGGAGGGGGGGACAGGGCCAAGAGACCCAGTACTTC,14,TRBD1,-,TRBV30,TRBJ2-5
CASSAGTGGNTGELFF,TGTGCCAGTAGCGCCGGGACAGGTGGAAACACCGGGGAGCTGTTTTTT,16,TRBD1,-,TRBV19,TRBJ2-2
CASSSSTGVSNEQFF,TGTGCCAGCAGCTCCTCGACAGGGGTCTCCAATGAGCAGTTCTTC,15,TRBD1,-,TRBV11-3,TRBJ2-1
CASSQRYTDTQYF,TGTGCCAGCAGCCAGAGATACACAGATACGCAGTATTTT,13,-,-,TRBV14,TRBJ2-3
CASSLTPLNQPQHF,TGTGCCAGCAGTTTAACACCTCTCAATCAGCCCCAGCATTTT,14,-,few,TRBV28,TRBJ1-5
CASSTEDSSGNTIYF,TGTGCCAGCAGTACGGAGGATAGCTCTGGAAACACCATATATTTT,15,-,-,TRBV6-5,TRBJ1-3
CASSQSRNQPQHF,TGTGCCAGCAGCCAAAGCCGTAATCAGCCCCAGCATTTT,13,-,-,TRBV3-1/TRBV3-2,TRBJ1-5
CASSGSVAYEQYF,TGTGCCAGCAGCGGAAGTGTGGCTTACGAGCAGTACTTC,13,-,-,TRBV9,TRBJ2-7
CSVAGDNYGYTF,TGCAGCGTAGCAGGGGATAACTATGGCTACACCTTC,12,-,-,TRBV29-1,TRBJ1-2
CASSPTGTGGSNEQFF,TGTGCCAGCTCACCAACCGGGACAGGGGGCTCAAATGAGCAGTTCTTC,16,TRBD1,-,TRBV18,TRBJ2-1
CASRAGGGRGETQYF,TGTGCCAGCAGGGCAGGGGGCGGTCGAGGAGAGACCCAGTACTTC,15,TRBD1,-,TRBV2,TRBJ2-5
CASSIGRLADSPREQFF,TGTGCCAGTAGTATTGGGCGGCTAGCGGATTCCCCTCGAGAGCAGTTCTTC,17,TRBD2,few,TRBV19,TRBJ2-1
CASSHRAGGPLGEQYF,TGTGCCAGCAGTCATCGGGCGGGAGGGCCATTGGGCGAGCAGTACTTC,16,TRBD2,-,TRBV6-2/TRBV6-3,TRBJ2-7
CASSRGQGDGYGYTF,TGTGCCAGCAGCCGAGGACAGGGAGACGGGTATGGCTACACCTTC,15,TRBD1,once,TRBV6-5,TRBJ1-2
CASSPRDRSHGGYTF,TGTGCCAGTAGTCCCCGGGACAGGTCTCACGGTGGCTACACCTTC,15,TRBD1,-,TRBV19,TRBJ1-2
CASDVAGGGYNEQFF,TGCGCCAGCGACGTTGCTGGCGGAGGTTACAATGAGCAGTTCTTC,15,-,few,TRBV5-1,TRBJ2-1
CASSIPPAAIAGELFF,TGTGCCAGTAGTATCCCCCCAGCGGCAATAGCCGGGGAGCTGTTTTTT,16,-,-,TRBV19,TRBJ2-2
CAWSFGDTNTGELFF,TGTGCCTGGAGTTTTGGCGACACGAACACCGGGGAGCTGTTTTTT,15,-,-,TRBV30,TRBJ2-2
CASSPGNPQETQYF,TGCGCCAGCAGCCCGGGTAACCCACAAGAGACCCAGTACTTC,14,-,-,TRBV5-1,TRBJ2-5
CASTSSEGWRYNEQFF,TGTGCCAGCACCTCCTCGGAGGGATGGAGGTACAATGAGCAGTTCTTC,16,-,few,TRBV28,TRBJ2-1
CASSEGSRGGYGYTF,TGTGCCAGCAGTGAAGGCTCCCGGGGAGGCTATGGCTACACCTTC,15,-,-,TRBV6-1,TRBJ1-2
CASSFRPFGTGGSYSYNEQFF,TGTGCCAGCAGCTTCCGGCCTTTCGGGACAGGAGGATCGTACTCCTACAATGAGCAGTTCTTC,21,TRBD1,-,TRBV7-6,TRBJ2-1
CASSYRGRGNEQFF,TGTGCCAGCAGTTACAGGGGGCGAGGGAATGAGCAGTTCTTC,14,TRBD1,-,TRBV27,TRBJ2-1
CASSLAGQPYEQYF,TGTGCCAGCAGCTTAGCGGGACAGCCCTACGAGCAGTACTTC,14,TRBD1,-,TRBV7-8,TRBJ2-7
CASSFLGQGAADTQYF,TGTGCCAGCAGTTTTCTGGGGCAGGGGGCCGCAGATACGCAGTATTTT,16,TRBD1,-,TRBV27,TRBJ2-3
CASSTSRVTEAFF,TGTGCCAGCAGCACCTCCCGAGTCACTGAAGCTTTCTTT,13,-,few,TRBV7-7,TRBJ1-1
CAISPPAGDYGYTF,TGTGCCATCAGTCCTCCCGCAGGGGACTATGGCTACACCTTC,14,-,-,TRBV10-3,TRBJ1-2
CASRKQGRDQPQHF,TGTGCCAGCAGGAAACAGGGAAGGGATCAGCCCCAGCATTTT,14,-,-,TRBV14,TRBJ1-5
CASSPIGTGVENIQYF,TGTGCCAGCAGCCCCATAGGGACGGGAGTCGAAAACATTCAGTACTTC,16,-,few,TRBV14,TRBJ2-4